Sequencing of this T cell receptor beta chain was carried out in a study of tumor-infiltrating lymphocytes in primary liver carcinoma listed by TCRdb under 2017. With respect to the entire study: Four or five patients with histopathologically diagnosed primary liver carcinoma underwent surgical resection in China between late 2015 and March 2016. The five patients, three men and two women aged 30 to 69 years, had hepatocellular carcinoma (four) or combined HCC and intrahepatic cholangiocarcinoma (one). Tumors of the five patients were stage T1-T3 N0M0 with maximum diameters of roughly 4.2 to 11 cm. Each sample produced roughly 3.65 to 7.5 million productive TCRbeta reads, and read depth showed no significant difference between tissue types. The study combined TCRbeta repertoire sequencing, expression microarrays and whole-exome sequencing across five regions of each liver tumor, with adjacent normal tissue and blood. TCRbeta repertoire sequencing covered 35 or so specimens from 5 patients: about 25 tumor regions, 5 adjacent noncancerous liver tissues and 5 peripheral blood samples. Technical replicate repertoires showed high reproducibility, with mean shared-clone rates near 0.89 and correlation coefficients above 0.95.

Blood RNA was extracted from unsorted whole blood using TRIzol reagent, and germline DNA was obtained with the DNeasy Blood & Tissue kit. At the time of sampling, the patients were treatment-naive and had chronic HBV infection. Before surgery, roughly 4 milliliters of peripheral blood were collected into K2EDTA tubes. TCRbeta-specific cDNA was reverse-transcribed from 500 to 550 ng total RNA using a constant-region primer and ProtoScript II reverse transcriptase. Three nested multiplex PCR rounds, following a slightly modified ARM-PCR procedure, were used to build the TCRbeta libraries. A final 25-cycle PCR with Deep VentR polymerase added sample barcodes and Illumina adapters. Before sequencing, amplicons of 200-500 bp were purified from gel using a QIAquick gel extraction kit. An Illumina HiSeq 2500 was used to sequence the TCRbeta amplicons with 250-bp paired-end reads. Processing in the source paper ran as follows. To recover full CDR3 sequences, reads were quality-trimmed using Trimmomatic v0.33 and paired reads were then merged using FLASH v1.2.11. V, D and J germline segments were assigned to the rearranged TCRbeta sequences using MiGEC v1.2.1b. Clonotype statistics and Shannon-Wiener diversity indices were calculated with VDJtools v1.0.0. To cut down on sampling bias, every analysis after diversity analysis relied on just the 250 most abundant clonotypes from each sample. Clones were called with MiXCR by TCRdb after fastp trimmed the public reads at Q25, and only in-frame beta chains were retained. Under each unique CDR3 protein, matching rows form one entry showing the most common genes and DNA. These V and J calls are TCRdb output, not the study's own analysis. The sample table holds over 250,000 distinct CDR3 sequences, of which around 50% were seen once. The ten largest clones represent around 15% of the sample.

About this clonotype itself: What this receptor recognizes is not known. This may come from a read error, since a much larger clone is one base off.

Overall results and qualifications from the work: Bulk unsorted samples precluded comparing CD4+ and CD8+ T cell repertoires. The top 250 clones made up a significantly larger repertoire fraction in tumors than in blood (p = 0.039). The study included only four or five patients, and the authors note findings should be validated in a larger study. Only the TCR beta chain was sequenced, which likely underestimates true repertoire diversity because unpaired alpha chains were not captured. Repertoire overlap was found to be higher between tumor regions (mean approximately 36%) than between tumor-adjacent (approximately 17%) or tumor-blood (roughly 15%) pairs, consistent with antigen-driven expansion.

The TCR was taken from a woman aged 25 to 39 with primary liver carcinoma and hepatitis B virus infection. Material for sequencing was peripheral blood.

The DNA sequence is as follows: TGTGCCAGCAGTTTTAACCTGGAAGAGACCCAGTACTTC. The translation is CASSFNLEETQYF. The rearranged segments are TRBV12-3 or TRBV12-4 and TRBJ2-5; there is no confident call for the D gene. V and J are truncated by 3 bases and 3 bases respectively, leaving an intervening sequence of 8 bases. The CDR3 numbers 13 residues from cysteine through phenylalanine. Kept here is only the CDR3 DNA, which spans 39 bases and is read in frame from base 1.